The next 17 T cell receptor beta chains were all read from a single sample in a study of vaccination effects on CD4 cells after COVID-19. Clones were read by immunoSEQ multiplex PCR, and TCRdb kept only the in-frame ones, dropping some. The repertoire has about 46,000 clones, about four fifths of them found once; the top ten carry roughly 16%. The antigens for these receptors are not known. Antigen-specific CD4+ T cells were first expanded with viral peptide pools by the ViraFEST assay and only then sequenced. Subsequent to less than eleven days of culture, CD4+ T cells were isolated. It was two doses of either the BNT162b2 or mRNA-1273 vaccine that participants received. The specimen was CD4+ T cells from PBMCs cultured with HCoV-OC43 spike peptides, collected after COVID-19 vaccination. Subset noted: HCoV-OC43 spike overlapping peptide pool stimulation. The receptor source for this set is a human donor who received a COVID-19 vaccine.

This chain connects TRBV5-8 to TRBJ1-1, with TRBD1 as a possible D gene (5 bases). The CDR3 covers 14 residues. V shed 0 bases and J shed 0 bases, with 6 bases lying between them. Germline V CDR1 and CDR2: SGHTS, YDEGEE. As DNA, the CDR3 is TGTGCCAGCAGCTTGGGGGGACTGAACACTGAAGCTTTCTTT. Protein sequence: CASSLGGLNTEAFF.

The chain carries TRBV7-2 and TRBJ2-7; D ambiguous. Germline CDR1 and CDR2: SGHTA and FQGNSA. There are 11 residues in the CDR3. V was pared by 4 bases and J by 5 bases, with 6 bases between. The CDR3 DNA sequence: TGTGCCAGCAGCTCGGCTCACGAGCAGTACTTC. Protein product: CASSSAHEQYF.

This chain's CDR3 is CASSPPFSPLHF. DNA of the CDR3: TGTGCCAGCAGTCCTCCTTTTTCACCCCTCCACTTT. The rearrangement joins TRBV12-3 or TRBV12-4 to TRBJ1-6; unclear D gene. The CDR3 is made up of 12 amino acids. V was trimmed by 5 bases and J by 9 bases, leaving 8 bases between them.

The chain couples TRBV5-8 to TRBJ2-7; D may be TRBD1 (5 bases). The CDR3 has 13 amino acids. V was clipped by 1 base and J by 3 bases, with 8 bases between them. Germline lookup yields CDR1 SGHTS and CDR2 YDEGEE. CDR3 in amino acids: CASSLYRHYEQYF. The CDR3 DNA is TGTGCCAGCAGCTTGTACAGGCACTACGAGCAGTACTTC.

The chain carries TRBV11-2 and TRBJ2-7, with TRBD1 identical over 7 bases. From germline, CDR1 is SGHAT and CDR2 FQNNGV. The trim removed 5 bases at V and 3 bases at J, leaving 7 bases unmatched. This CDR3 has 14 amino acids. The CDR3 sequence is CASSPTGIGYEQYF. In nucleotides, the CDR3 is TGTGCCAGCAGCCCGACAGGGATCGGCTACGAGCAGTACTTC. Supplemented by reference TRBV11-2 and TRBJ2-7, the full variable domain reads EAGVAQSPRYKIIEKRQSVAFWCNPISGHATLYWYQQILGQGPKLLIQFQNNGVVDDSQLPKDRFSAERLKGVDSTLKIQPAKLEDSAVYLCASSPTGIGYEQYFGPGTRLTVT.

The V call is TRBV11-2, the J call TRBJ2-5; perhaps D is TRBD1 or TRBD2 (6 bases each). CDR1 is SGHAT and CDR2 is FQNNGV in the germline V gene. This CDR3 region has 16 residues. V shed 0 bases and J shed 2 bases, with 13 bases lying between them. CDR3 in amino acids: CASSLDAGGGQETQYF. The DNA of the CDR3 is TGTGCCAGCAGCTTAGACGCCGGAGGGGGGCAAGAGACCCAGTACTTC.

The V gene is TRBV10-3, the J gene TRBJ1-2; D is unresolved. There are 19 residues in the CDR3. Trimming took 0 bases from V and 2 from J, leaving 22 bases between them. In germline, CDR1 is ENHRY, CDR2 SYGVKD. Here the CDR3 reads CAISESISGRSKNNYGYTF. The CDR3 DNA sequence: TGTGCCATCAGTGAGTCGATTTCGGGCAGGAGTAAAAACAACTATGGCTACACCTTC.

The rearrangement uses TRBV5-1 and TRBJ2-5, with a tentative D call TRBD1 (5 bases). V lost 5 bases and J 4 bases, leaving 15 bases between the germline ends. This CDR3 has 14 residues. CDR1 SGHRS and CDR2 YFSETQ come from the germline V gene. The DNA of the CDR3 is TGCGCCAGCAGGCAACTTCTGGGGCGAGAGACCCAGTACTTC. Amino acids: CASRQLLGRETQYF.

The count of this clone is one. CDR3 protein: CASRGQGTGEQYF. The CDR3 DNA is TGTGCCAGCAGGGGACAGGGGACGGGGGAGCAGTACTTC. The chain uses TRBV6-1 and TRBJ2-7; 10 positions match TRBD1. The CDR3 length is 13 residues. V shed 6 bases and J 7 bases; nucleotides not matched to a gene: 6. In germline, CDR1 is MNHNS, CDR2 SASEGT.

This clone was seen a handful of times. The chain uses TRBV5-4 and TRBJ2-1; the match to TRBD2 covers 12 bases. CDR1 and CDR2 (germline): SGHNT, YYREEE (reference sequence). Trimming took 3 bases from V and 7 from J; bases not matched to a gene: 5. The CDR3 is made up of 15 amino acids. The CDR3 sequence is CASSSALAGGNEQFF. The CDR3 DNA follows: TGTGCCAGCAGCTCAGCACTAGCGGGGGGTAATGAGCAGTTCTTC.

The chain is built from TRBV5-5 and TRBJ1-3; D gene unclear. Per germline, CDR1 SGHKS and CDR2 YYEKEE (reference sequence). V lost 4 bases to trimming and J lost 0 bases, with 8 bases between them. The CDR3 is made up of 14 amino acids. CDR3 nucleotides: TGTGCCAGCAGCCCCCAGAGCTCTGGAAACACCATATATTTT. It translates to CASSPQSSGNTIYF.

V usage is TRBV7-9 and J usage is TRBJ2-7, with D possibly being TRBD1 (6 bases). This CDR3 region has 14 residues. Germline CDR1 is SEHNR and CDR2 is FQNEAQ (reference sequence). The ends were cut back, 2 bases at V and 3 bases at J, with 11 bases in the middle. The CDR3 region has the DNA TGTGCCAGCAGCTTAATGGAGACAGGCTACGAGCAGTACTTC. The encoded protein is CASSLMETGYEQYF.

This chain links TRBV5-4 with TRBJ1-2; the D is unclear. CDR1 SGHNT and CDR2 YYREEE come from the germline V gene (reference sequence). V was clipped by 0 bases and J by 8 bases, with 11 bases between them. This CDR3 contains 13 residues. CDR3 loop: CASSLARTPGYTF. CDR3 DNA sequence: TGTGCCAGCAGCTTGGCCCGGACCCCCGGCTACACCTTC.

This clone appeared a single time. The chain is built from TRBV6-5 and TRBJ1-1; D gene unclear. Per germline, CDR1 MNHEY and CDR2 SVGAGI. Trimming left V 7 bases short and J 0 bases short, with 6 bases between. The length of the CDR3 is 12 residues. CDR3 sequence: CASKRLNTEAFF. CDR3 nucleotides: TGTGCCAGCAAACGGTTGAACACTGAAGCTTTCTTT.

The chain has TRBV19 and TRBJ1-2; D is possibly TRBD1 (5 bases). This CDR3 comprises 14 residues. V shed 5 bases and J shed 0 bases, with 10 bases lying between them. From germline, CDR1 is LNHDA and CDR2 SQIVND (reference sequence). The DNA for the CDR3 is TGTGCCAGTAGTCTAGGGGCTACTAACTATGGCTACACCTTC. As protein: CASSLGATNYGYTF.

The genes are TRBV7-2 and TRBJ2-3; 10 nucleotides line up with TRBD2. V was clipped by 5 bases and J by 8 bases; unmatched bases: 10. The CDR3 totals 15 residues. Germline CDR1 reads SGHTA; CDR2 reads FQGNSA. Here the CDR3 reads CASSSYSGRGGTQYF. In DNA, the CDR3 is TGTGCCAGCAGCAGTTACAGCGGGAGGGGGGGTACGCAGTATTTT. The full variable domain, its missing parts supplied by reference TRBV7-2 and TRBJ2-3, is GAGVSQSPSNKVTEKGKDVELRCDPISGHTALYWYRQSLGQGLEFLIYFQGNSAPDKSGLPSDRFSAERTGGSVSTLTIQRTQQEDSAVYLCASSSYSGRGGTQYFGPGTRLTVL.

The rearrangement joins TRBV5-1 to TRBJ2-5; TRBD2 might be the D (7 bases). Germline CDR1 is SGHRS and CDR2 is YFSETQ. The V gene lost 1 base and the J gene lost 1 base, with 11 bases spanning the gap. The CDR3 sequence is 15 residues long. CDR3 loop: CASSLRGGFQETQYF. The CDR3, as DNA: TGCGCCAGCAGCTTGAGGGGGGGGTTCCAAGAGACCCAGTACTTC.